The rows below give T cell receptor beta chains drawn from one sample of a study of cytomegalovirus exposure and HLA in healthy donors. The protocol was immunoSEQ multiplex PCR, while the TCRdb copy is restricted to in-frame clones and leaves out a portion. This sample's table has roughly 50,000 clones. The sequenced sample was PBMCs. These TCRs come from a woman aged 60-75 years in good health and CMV-seropositive. CDR3s include the opening cysteine and the closing phenylalanine or tryptophan. A D gene is named only where the DNA matches it firmly. Rows give clone size only sometimes, using once, few, many, or a class for an expanded clone.

j_call	v_call	d_call	clone_size	cdr3_nt	cdr3_aa
TRBJ2-2	TRBV6-1	NA	NA	TGTGCCAGCAACCCGGGACTGGGCACCGGGGAGCTGTTTTTT	CASNPGLGTGELFF
TRBJ2-5	TRBV4-1	NA	NA	TGCGCCAGCAGCCCGACCAGCAGGGGTGGCGAGACCCAGTACTTC	CASSPTSRGGETQYF
TRBJ1-2	TRBV5-1	NA	NA	TGCGCCAGCAGCTTCACAGGCTATGGCTACACCTTC	CASSFTGYGYTF
TRBJ1-1	TRBV6-5	NA	NA	TGTGCCAGCAGTACCGTGACAGCTGCTAACACTGAAGCTTTCTTT	CASSTVTAANTEAFF
TRBJ2-1	TRBV18	TRBD1	NA	TGTGCCAGCACGTCCGGGACAGGGAACTACAATGAGCAGTTCTTC	CASTSGTGNYNEQFF
TRBJ1-2	TRBV2	TRBD1	NA	TGTGCCAGCAGTGAGGCACGCCGACAGGGGGCGGGTGGCTACACCTTC	CASSEARRQGAGGYTF
TRBJ1-1	TRBV7-6	NA	NA	TGTGCCAGCAGCTTAGTCCAGGATGGAGCTTTCTTT	CASSLVQDGAFF
TRBJ2-6	TRBV29-1	NA	NA	TGCAGCGTCGCCTGGGCAGGGGCCAACGTCCTGACTTTC	CSVAWAGANVLTF
TRBJ1-1	TRBV25-1	NA	NA	TGTGCCAGCAGTGGTCGACAGAGGAACACTGAAGCTTTCTTT	CASSGRQRNTEAFF
TRBJ1-2	TRBV9	TRBD1	NA	TGTGCCAGCAGCTCCCAAGGAGGACAGGGACCCTATGGCTACACCTTC	CASSSQGGQGPYGYTF
TRBJ2-5	TRBV18	NA	NA	TGTGCCAGCTCAACAATACAGGGCCCCCAAGAGACCCAGTACTTC	CASSTIQGPQETQYF
TRBJ1-5	TRBV25-1	NA	NA	TGTGCCAGCAGTGGGGCAGGGCCCCAGCATTTT	CASSGAGPQHF
TRBJ2-5	TRBV19	TRBD1	medium-sized	TGTGCCAGTAGTGAGACAGGGTGGGGAGAGACCCAGTACTTC	CASSETGWGETQYF
TRBJ1-4	TRBV5-8	NA	NA	TGTGCCAGCAGGCGTGGGGGGGCAACTAATGAAAAACTGTTTTTT	CASRRGGATNEKLFF
TRBJ2-7	TRBV13	TRBD2	NA	TGTGCCAGCAGCTCGACTAGCGCCGTCGAGCAGTACTTC	CASSSTSAVEQYF
TRBJ1-1	TRBV7-2	NA	NA	TGTGCCAGCAGCTTAGTTGGGGGACAAAAGAACACTGAAGCTTTCTTT	CASSLVGGQKNTEAFF
TRBJ2-4	TRBV5-1	TRBD2	NA	TGCGCCAGCAGCTTGGCCATTCTCGGGGGGACAGCCAAAAACATTCAGTACTTC	CASSLAILGGTAKNIQYF
TRBJ2-1	TRBV4-3	NA	NA	TGCGCCAGCAGCCAAGATTCAAACTCCTACAATGAGCAGTTCTTC	CASSQDSNSYNEQFF
TRBJ2-6	TRBV29-1	NA	NA	TGCAGCGTACCAGGCTCGACCTCTGGGGCCAACGTCCTGACTTTC	CSVPGSTSGANVLTF
TRBJ2-1	TRBV6-4	TRBD2	NA	TGTGCCAGCAGTGACTCGAAGTCTAGCGGGGGGGTGGATGAGCAGTTCTTC	CASSDSKSSGGVDEQFF
TRBJ2-3	TRBV28	NA	NA	TGTGCCAGCAGCAATCCGGGACTCCGAGATACGCAGTATTTT	CASSNPGLRDTQYF
TRBJ2-5	TRBV10-2	NA	NA	TGCGCCAGCAGTGCGGCGGGGTTTGGTGGAGAGACCCAGTACTTC	CASSAAGFGGETQYF
TRBJ2-7	TRBV11-3	NA	NA	TGTGCCAGCAGCAGTATCTACTACGAGCAGTACTTC	CASSSIYYEQYF
TRBJ2-1	TRBV7-8	TRBD2	NA	TGTGCCAGCAGCCTATTGGGGGGGGAAGACAATGAGCAGTTCTTC	CASSLLGGEDNEQFF